This note documents a single TCR beta chain sequence. The data are from a study of control samples from healthy donors and cancer patients. Assay used: immunoSEQ multiplex PCR; TCRdb lists only in-frame clones, some missing. Among about 92,000 clones listed, more than 75% were seen once. The sample comprised blood. This receptor was obtained from a woman between 55 and 75 years old in good health.

This chain's CDR3 is CASSIALIRTDTQYF. CDR3 in DNA: TGTGCCAGTAGTATCGCACTGATACGCACAGATACGCAGTATTTT. The chain carries TRBV19 and TRBJ2-3, with D unclear. The ends were cut back, 3 bases at V and 1 base at J, with 11 bases in the middle. CDR1 LNHDA and CDR2 SQIVND come from the germline V gene (reference sequence). The CDR3 runs 15 residues.